The rows below give T cell receptor beta chains drawn from one sample of a study of blood T cell repertoires in COVID-19. Data came from immunoSEQ multiplex PCR; TCRdb stores just in-frame clones and leaves some out. Among 330,000 or so clones, 87% were seen once, and the ten largest hold roughly a tenth. Material: peripheral blood. Receptors originate from a young man with COVID-19, enrolled during active disease. CDR3s include the opening cysteine and the closing phenylalanine or tryptophan. D genes are given only for firm matches. The listing skips clone size in some rows; elsewhere it reads once, few, many or a size class.

j_call v_call d_call clone_size cdr3_aa cdr3_nt
TRBJ2-7 TRBV7-2 - - CASSLRARAVPYEQYF TGTGCCAGCAGCTTGAGGGCTCGGGCTGTTCCTTACGAGCAGTACTTC
TRBJ2-5 TRBV5-8 TRBD2 - CASSLGVNSGGQETQYF TGTGCCAGCAGCTTGGGCGTTAATAGCGGGGGCCAAGAGACCCAGTACTTC
TRBJ2-5 TRBV5-1 - - CASSLATGIETQYF TGCGCCAGCAGCTTGGCGACAGGTATAGAGACCCAGTACTTC
TRBJ2-1 TRBV24-1 TRBD1 - CATSATGTGEHEQFF TGTGCCACCAGTGCGACCGGGACAGGGGAACATGAGCAGTTCTTC
TRBJ2-3 TRBV6-5 - - CASRHRGGIDTQYF TGTGCCAGCAGACACAGGGGGGGAATAGATACGCAGTATTTT
TRBJ2-1 TRBV5-4 TRBD2 - CASSFGLAASNEQFF TGTGCCAGCAGCTTCGGTCTAGCGGCGTCCAATGAGCAGTTCTTC
TRBJ1-6 TRBV18 - - CASSPDSQPYSPLHF TGTGCCAGCTCACCCGACAGTCAGCCGTATTCACCCCTCCACTTT
TRBJ2-5 TRBV7-9 - - CASSSRTPQETQYF TGTGCCAGCAGCTCACGGACTCCACAAGAGACCCAGTACTTC
TRBJ2-1 TRBV3-1/TRBV3-2 - - CASSQDPPAAISYNEQFF TGTGCCAGCAGCCAAGATCCCCCCGCAGCGATTTCCTACAATGAGCAGTTCTTC
TRBJ1-6 TRBV9 - - CASSSTEGSRGDSPLHF TGTGCCAGCAGCTCAACCGAAGGTAGTCGGGGGGATTCACCCCTCCACTTT
TRBJ2-1 TRBV5-1 - - CASSFRGLGVGSYNEQFF TGCGCCAGCAGCTTCCGGGGTCTTGGGGTGGGCTCCTACAATGAGCAGTTCTTC
TRBJ2-1 TRBV2 TRBD2 - CASSEARGAPYGQFF TGTGCCAGCAGTGAAGCGCGGGGGGCCCCCTATGGGCAGTTCTTC
TRBJ1-5 TRBV5-5 - few CASSHLDTGFSNQPQHF TGTGCCAGCAGCCATTTAGATACAGGGTTTAGCAATCAGCCCCAGCATTTT
TRBJ2-7 TRBV5-1 TRBD2 - CASSLGSGKEEQYF TGCGCCAGCAGCTTAGGTAGCGGGAAGGAAGAGCAGTACTTC
TRBJ1-2 TRBV9 TRBD1 - CASSRFSDRGAGYTF TGTGCCAGCAGCCGCTTCTCGGACAGGGGAGCTGGCTACACCTTC
TRBJ2-5 TRBV18 - once CASSPRLGVQETQYF TGTGCCAGCTCACCACGCCTAGGGGTGCAGGAGACCCAGTACTTC
TRBJ1-2 TRBV19 TRBD1 - CASSRWTGNEELYGYTF TGTGCCAGTAGCCGCTGGACAGGGAATGAGGAGCTCTATGGCTACACCTTC
TRBJ2-5 TRBV19 - - CASSRGNQETQYF TGTGCCAGTAGTAGAGGAAATCAAGAGACCCAGTACTTC
TRBJ2-2 TRBV9 TRBD2 - CASSPQTSGSAGELFF TGTGCCAGCAGCCCTCAGACTAGCGGGAGCGCCGGGGAGCTGTTTTTT
TRBJ2-7 TRBV28 TRBD1 once CASEAGTGLYEQYF TGTGCCAGCGAGGCCGGGACAGGACTTTACGAGCAGTACTTC
TRBJ2-2 TRBV7-9 TRBD1 - CASSPGQASLFF TGTGCCAGCAGCCCAGGACAGGCGTCGCTGTTTTTT
TRBJ1-1 TRBV30 TRBD1 - CAWSLPTGGKAFF TGTGCCTGGAGTCTTCCGACAGGGGGCAAAGCTTTCTTT
TRBJ2-2 TRBV7-3 TRBD1 once CASSPGQGNTGELFF TGTGCCAGCAGCCCCGGACAGGGAAACACCGGGGAGCTGTTTTTT
TRBJ2-2 TRBV5-5 - - CASSSSSENTGELFF TGTGCCAGCAGCTCTAGCTCCGAGAACACCGGGGAGCTGTTTTTT
TRBJ2-6 TRBV27 - once CASSPSFGANVLTF TGTGCCAGCAGCCCGAGTTTTGGGGCCAACGTCCTGACTTTC
TRBJ1-1 TRBV12-3/TRBV12-4 - once CASTVAASTEAFF TGTGCCAGCACCGTAGCCGCGAGTACTGAAGCTTTCTTT
TRBJ1-2 TRBV6-6 - - CASSYPSGANYGYTF TGTGCCAGCAGTTACCCATCTGGGGCCAACTATGGCTACACCTTC
TRBJ1-1 TRBV19 TRBD1 - CASQGAKAEAFF TGTGCCAGTCAGGGGGCGAAGGCTGAAGCTTTCTTT
TRBJ2-7 TRBV7-9 TRBD1 - CASSRDRYEQYF TGTGCCAGCAGCCGGGACAGGTACGAGCAGTACTTC
TRBJ1-5 TRBV19 - once CASSIGSSNQPQHF TGTGCCAGTAGTATCGGGTCTAGCAATCAGCCCCAGCATTTT
TRBJ2-1 TRBV9 - - CASSASQVLSYNEQFF TGTGCCAGCAGCGCGTCTCAGGTTTTATCCTACAATGAGCAGTTCTTC
TRBJ2-3 TRBV7-3 TRBD2 - CASSSLGLAGADTQYF TGTGCCAGCAGCTCCCTGGGACTAGCGGGTGCAGATACGCAGTATTTT
TRBJ2-3 TRBV7-3 TRBD2 - CASSFGTSSRTDTQYF TGTGCCAGCAGCTTCGGGACTAGTTCTCGTACAGATACGCAGTATTTT
TRBJ2-7 TRBV7-3 TRBD1 - CASSPGTGGYEQYF TGTGCCAGCAGCCCGGGGACAGGGGGTTACGAGCAGTACTTC
TRBJ1-1 TRBV28 - - CASSPRAIVVSAFF TGTGCCAGCAGTCCGAGGGCGATTGTGGTAAGCGCTTTCTTT
TRBJ2-7 TRBV7-6 TRBD2 - CASSSRLAGMGEQYF TGTGCCAGCAGCTCAAGACTAGCGGGAATGGGCGAGCAGTACTTC
TRBJ2-7 TRBV30 TRBD2 - CAWSAGLAGVSEQYF TGTGCCTGGAGTGCAGGACTAGCGGGAGTAAGTGAGCAGTACTTC
TRBJ2-7 TRBV27 TRBD1 - CASSRDSPSYEQYF TGTGCCAGCAGTCGGGACAGTCCATCCTACGAGCAGTACTTC
TRBJ2-7 TRBV28 TRBD2 - CASTSPTSGRWGEQYF TGTGCCAGCACCTCTCCGACTAGCGGGAGATGGGGCGAGCAGTACTTC
TRBJ2-5 TRBV27 TRBD2 - CASFTSGRQTQYF TGTGCCAGCTTCACTAGCGGGAGACAGACCCAGTACTTC
TRBJ2-2 TRBV11-2 TRBD2 - CASSLLTSGYTGELFF TGTGCCAGCAGCTTACTGACTAGCGGCTACACCGGGGAGCTGTTTTTT
TRBJ2-2 TRBV3-1/TRBV3-2 - - CASSQDIFQRRRNTGELFF TGTGCCAGCAGCCAAGATATATTTCAGCGACGGAGAAACACCGGGGAGCTGTTTTTT
TRBJ2-5 TRBV3-1/TRBV3-2 TRBD1 - CASSQDFGQGKETQYF TGTGCCAGCAGCCAAGATTTCGGACAGGGGAAAGAGACCCAGTACTTC
TRBJ2-1 TRBV11-2 - - CASSGPVVWTKGSYVQFF TGTGCCAGCAGCGGTCCCGTCGTATGGACTAAGGGGTCCTATGTGCAGTTCTTC
TRBJ1-1 TRBV11-2 - - CASSASVAEAFF TGTGCCAGCAGCGCGAGCGTCGCTGAAGCTTTCTTT
TRBJ1-4 TRBV15 - - CATSETEENEKLFF TGTGCCACCAGCGAGACAGAAGAGAATGAAAAACTGTTTTTT
TRBJ1-6 TRBV2 - few CASSSPGSPLHF TGTGCCAGCAGTTCCCCGGGGTCACCCCTCCACTTT
TRBJ1-2 TRBV5-6 TRBD1 - CASSSYRDRAFYGYTF TGTGCCAGCAGCTCCTACCGGGACAGGGCCTTCTATGGCTACACCTTC
TRBJ1-1 TRBV12-3/TRBV12-4 - - CASKTQEGTEAFF TGTGCCAGCAAAACCCAGGAGGGCACTGAAGCTTTCTTT
TRBJ2-5 TRBV30 TRBD1 - CAWEAPGGRETQYF TGTGCCTGGGAGGCTCCAGGGGGCAGGGAGACCCAGTACTTC
TRBJ2-1 TRBV7-9 TRBD2 - CASGRGTTIYNEQFF TGTGCCAGCGGACGTGGGACTACCATATACAATGAGCAGTTCTTC
TRBJ1-4 TRBV7-9 - - CASSPRGATNEKLFF TGTGCCAGCAGCCCCCGTGGTGCGACTAATGAAAAACTGTTTTTT
TRBJ2-7 TRBV9 - - CASSGGADRENSYEQYF TGTGCCAGCAGCGGGGGGGCAGACAGGGAAAACTCCTACGAGCAGTACTTC
TRBJ2-2 TRBV6-5 TRBD1 once CASRPGQGYTGELFF TGTGCCAGCAGACCGGGACAGGGCTACACCGGGGAGCTGTTTTTT